The 2 T cell receptor beta chains in this list originate from one sample, sequenced in a study of T cell responses to AZD1222 COVID-19 vaccine. Assay used: immunoSEQ multiplex PCR; TCRdb lists only in-frame clones, some missing. The table includes 50,000 to 55,000 clones, around 84% detected once. The sample was peripheral blood, taken on day 0 of AZD1222 vaccination. These receptors originate from an adult in good health.

The V call is TRBV21-1, the J call TRBJ1-6; TRBD1 is the table's D call and was not checked against the DNA. TRBV21-1 is annotated as a pseudogene. CDR3 length: 16 residues. CDR3 coding DNA: TGTGCCAGCAGCAAAGCCAAGGATGACAATAATTCACCCCTCCACTTT. This sequence encodes CASSKAKDDNNSPLHF.

This clone was counted once. The chain couples TRBV4-3 to TRBJ1-4; D ambiguous. Germline V lookup: CDR1 LGHNA, CDR2 YSLEER. The CDR3 is made up of 13 amino acids. Trimming left V 2 bases short and J 4 bases short, with 5 bases between. CDR3 bases: TGCGCCAGCAGCCAAAACAATAATGAAAAACTGTTTTTT. It encodes CASSQNNNEKLFF.